One T cell receptor (beta chain) is described in this entry. Its antigen is undetermined. Terminally differentiated effector memory CD45RA+ cells were excluded from the naive CD8 cells, which were CD45RO-negative and positively selected for CCR7. Looked up from germline, CDR1 is SQVTM and CDR2 is ANQGSEA. Trimming removed 4 bases at V and 1 base at J, with 7 bases between. The CDR3 has 13 amino acids. The data belong to a study of shared clonotypes between healthy human individuals. General study points: At large depth, rarefaction still showed sorted-subset sequencing to be incomplete.

Using immunoSEQ multiplex PCR, the repertoire was profiled, and TCRdb retains in-frame clones only, with some absent. The table lists hundreds of thousands of clones, approximately 96% of them singletons. Material: naive CD8+ T cells sorted from blood. The chain is built from TRBV29-1 and TRBJ2-2, with D uncertain. The sequence derives from a woman younger than 45 in good health. The CDR3 DNA reads as TGCAGCGTTGTTACTAAGAACACCGGGGAGCTGTTTTTT. This translates into CSVVTKNTGELFF.